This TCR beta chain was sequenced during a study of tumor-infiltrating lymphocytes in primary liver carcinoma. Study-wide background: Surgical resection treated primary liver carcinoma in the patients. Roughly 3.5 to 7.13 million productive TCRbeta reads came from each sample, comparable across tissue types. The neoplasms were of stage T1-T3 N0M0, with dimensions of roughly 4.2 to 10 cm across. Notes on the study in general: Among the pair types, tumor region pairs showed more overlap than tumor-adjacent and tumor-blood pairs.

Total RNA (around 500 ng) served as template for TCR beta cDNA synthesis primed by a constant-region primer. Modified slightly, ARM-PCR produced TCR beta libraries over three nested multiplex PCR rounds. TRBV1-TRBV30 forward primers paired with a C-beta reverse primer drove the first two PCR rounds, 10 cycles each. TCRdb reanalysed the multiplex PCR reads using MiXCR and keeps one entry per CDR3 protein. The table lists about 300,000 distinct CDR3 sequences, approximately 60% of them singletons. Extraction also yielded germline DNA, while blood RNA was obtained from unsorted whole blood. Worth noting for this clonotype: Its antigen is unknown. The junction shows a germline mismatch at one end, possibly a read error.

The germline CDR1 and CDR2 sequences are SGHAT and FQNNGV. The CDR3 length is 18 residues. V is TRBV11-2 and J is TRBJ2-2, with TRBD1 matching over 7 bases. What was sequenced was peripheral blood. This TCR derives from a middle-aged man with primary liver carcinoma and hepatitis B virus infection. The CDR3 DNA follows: TGTGCCAGTAGCTTAGATCGCAGGGGACAGACGAACACCGGGGAGCTGTTTTTT. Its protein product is CASSLDRRGQTNTGELFF.